These 29 T cell receptor beta chains share one sample of origin, sequenced in a study of molecular identifiers for immune sequencing clone quantification. MiXCR was run by TCRdb on the PCR reads, yielding one entry per CDR3 protein. The sample records some 320,000 distinct CDR3 sequences, about 22% being singletons. Specimen: naive CD8+ T cells from blood, with Jurkat cell RNA spiked in. Indicated subset: FACS-sorted CD8+CD4-CCR7+CD45RA+ naive T cells. All receptors come from a human donor in good health. Some libraries in this study had Jurkat cell RNA spiked in.

This clonotype was seen many times. The rearrangement joins TRBV4-1 to TRBJ2-1; D uncertain. The germline gives CDR1 MGHRA, CDR2 YSYEKL. Trimming stripped 2 bases from V and 10 bases from J, with 6 bases between. This CDR3 contains 11 residues. The CDR3 DNA sequence: TGCGCCAGCAGCCAAAGTCAGGAGCAGTTCTTC. Translated: CASSQSQEQFF.

In its sample, this clonotype was seen a few times. The V gene is TRBV19, the J gene TRBJ2-2; a possible D gene is TRBD1 (5 bases). Germline assignment: CDR1 LNHDA and CDR2 SQIVND (reference sequence). CDR3 length: 15 residues. Trimming cost V 3 bases and J 3 bases, with 11 bases left between them. The CDR3 nucleotides are TGTGCCAGTAGTATTTTGGCAGGGCACACCGGGGAGCTGTTTTTT. Translated: CASSILAGHTGELFF.

This clonotype appeared a few times. The V call is TRBV4-3, the J call TRBJ2-3, with unresolved D. This CDR3 has 16 amino acids. The V end was cut by 2 bases, the J end by 0 bases, with 12 bases between. Germline CDR1 is LGHNA and CDR2 is YSLEER. The CDR3 loop is CASSQTERTSTDTQYF. The CDR3 DNA sequence: TGCGCCAGCAGCCAAACCGAGCGAACTAGCACAGATACGCAGTATTTT.

The table lists this clonotype with many counts. The chain recombines TRBV29-1 with TRBJ2-3; D perhaps matches TRBD2 (5 bases). This CDR3 contains 15 residues. Germline CDR1 is SQVTM and CDR2 is ANQGSEA. V lost 0 bases and J 4 bases, leaving 14 bases between the germline ends. The CDR3 DNA is TGCAGCGTTGAAGATCCCGGGATGACCGCAGATACGCAGTATTTT. Amino acids: CSVEDPGMTADTQYF.

This clonotype has more than one count but fewer than ten. The gene calls are TRBV11-2 and TRBJ1-1; D is possibly TRBD1 (5 bases). The CDR3 totals 16 residues. V lost 1 base and J 2 bases, leaving 14 bases between the germline ends. Germline-derived CDR1 and CDR2 are SGHAT and FQNNGV. CDR3 sequence: CASSLAGVLTNTEAFF. DNA for the CDR3: TGTGCCAGCAGCTTAGCGGGGGTTTTGACCAACACTGAAGCTTTCTTT.

This clonotype was found many times. The chain carries TRBV19 and TRBJ2-1; TRBD2 aligns across 8 bases. The germline V gene encodes CDR1 LNHDA and CDR2 SQIVND (reference sequence). Unmatched junction bases numbered 6, after V lost 3 bases and J lost 5 bases. CDR3 size: 15 residues. The CDR3 DNA follows: TGTGCCAGTAGTATTGGGACTAGGGGGGACAATGAGCAGTTCTTC. Translating gives CASSIGTRGDNEQFF.

This clonotype showed up just a few times. The chain is built from TRBV6-2 or TRBV6-3 and TRBJ2-5; D not resolved. Germline assignment: CDR1 MNHEY and CDR2 SVGEGT. V lost 1 base and J lost 2, with 2 bases in between. This CDR3 comprises 12 residues. CDR3 sequence reads: CASSYFQETQYF. Here the CDR3 DNA reads TGTGCCAGCAGTTACTTTCAAGAGACCCAGTACTTC.

This clonotype came up a few times. This rearrangement joins TRBV6-2 or TRBV6-3 to TRBJ2-7, with D possibly called TRBD1 or TRBD2 (5 bases each). The CDR3 contains 13 residues. Germline assignment: CDR1 MNHEY and CDR2 SVGEGT. V lost 10 bases, J lost 2 bases, and 15 bases lay in between. The CDR3 DNA sequence: TGTGCCACAGGGATAGGGGAGACCTACGAGCAGTACTTC. It yields the protein CATGIGETYEQYF.

This clonotype showed up many times. The CDR3 region has the DNA TGTGCCAGCAGTATCGGGACTAGTGCCTACAATGAGCAGTTCTTC. This gives the protein CASSIGTSAYNEQFF. This sequence joins TRBV6-5 and TRBJ2-1; 8 nucleotides agree with TRBD2. Per the germline V gene, CDR1 is MNHEY and CDR2 is SVGAGI. After removal of 5 bases from V and 2 bases from J, the junction contained 5 bases not matched to a gene. This CDR3 spans 15 amino acids.

This clonotype has just a few counts. CDR3 residues: CASSEGRRTDTQYF. CDR3 DNA sequence: TGCGCCAGCAGTGAAGGCAGGCGCACAGATACGCAGTATTTT. V gene TRBV10-1 combines with J gene TRBJ2-3; unclear D gene. The ends were cut back, 3 bases at V and 1 base at J, with 8 bases in the middle. The germline V gene has CDR1 WNHNN and CDR2 SYGVQD (reference sequence). The CDR3 is 14 residues long.

This clonotype came up many times. V and J are TRBV29-1 and TRBJ2-3, with TRBD1 identical over 8 bases. Unmatched junction bases numbered 8, after V lost 4 bases and J lost 2 bases. The germline V gene has CDR1 SQVTM and CDR2 ANQGSEA. The CDR3 is 15 amino acids. The CDR3 bases are TGCAGCGTTGTTGACAGGGGAACGAACACAGATACGCAGTATTTT. Amino acids: CSVVDRGTNTDTQYF.

This clonotype was detected ten times or more. This chain connects TRBV11-3 to TRBJ2-1, with 11 nucleotides matching TRBD1. Germline assignment: CDR1 SGHNT and CDR2 YENEEA. The J segment lost 7 bases and the V segment lost 4 bases, leaving 3 bases of the junction unmatched. This CDR3 spans 14 amino acids. DNA of the CDR3: TGTGCCAGCAGCTCGGGGACAGGGGGTAATGAGCAGTTCTTC. This gives the protein CASSSGTGGNEQFF.

The V call is TRBV13, the J call TRBJ1-3, with D uncertain. From germline, CDR1 is PRHDT and CDR2 FYEKMQ (reference sequence). Trimming removed 0 bases at V and 1 base at J, with 7 bases between. The CDR3 is made up of 15 amino acids. The CDR3 nucleotides read TGTGCCAGCAGCTTAGGCTGGTCTTCTGGAAACACCATATATTTT. Translating it yields CASSLGWSSGNTIYF.

As regards this clonotype: This may be a read error, as it is one base from a much larger clone. The chain carries TRBV6-5 and TRBJ2-4, with D tentatively TRBD1 or TRBD2 (6 bases each). This CDR3 contains 14 residues. Per the germline V gene, CDR1 is MNHEY and CDR2 is SVGAGI. For the CDR3, the DNA is TGTGCCAGCAGCCCGCCGGGGGCCAAAAACATTCGGTACTTC. This sequence encodes CASSPPGAKNIRYF.

This chain joins TRBV7-9 and TRBJ2-1; 11 bases match TRBD2. The germline gives CDR1 SEHNR, CDR2 FQNEAQ (reference sequence). Trimming cost V 0 bases and J 6 bases; bases outside gene matches: 4. This CDR3 has 16 residues. CDR3 nucleotide sequence: TGTGCCAGCAGCTTAGCTAGCGGGAGGGCCGTCAATGAGCAGTTCTTC. Amino acids: CASSLASGRAVNEQFF.

This clonotype has at least ten counts. J is TRBJ1-1 and V is TRBV30; D is ambiguous. The CDR3 runs 14 residues. The germline CDR1 and CDR2 sequences are GTSNPN and SVGIG (reference sequence). V was cut by 2 bases and J by 0 bases, with 10 bases left in between. CDR3 sequence reads: CAWSLLGMNTEAFF. The CDR3 coding sequence is TGTGCCTGGAGTCTTTTGGGGATGAACACTGAAGCTTTCTTT.

This clonotype has at least ten counts. The chain has TRBV5-4 and TRBJ2-7; D may match TRBD1 or TRBD2 (6 bases each). CDR1 SGHNT and CDR2 YYREEE come from the germline V gene (reference sequence). V was cut by 1 base and J by 6 bases, with 17 bases left in between. This CDR3 comprises 15 residues. The CDR3 region has the DNA TGTGCCAGCAGCTTGCGAGGAGGGGGGCTCGGCGAGCAGTACTTC. Translating it yields CASSLRGGGLGEQYF.

Note on this clonotype: A read error is possible here, since a much larger clone lies one base away. The chain joins TRBV28 to TRBJ1-1; D gene unclear. Germline CDR1 is MDHEN and CDR2 is SYDVKM. The CDR3 sequence is 14 residues long. Deletions cut 1 base from V and 6 bases from J, with 12 bases between. CDR3 nucleotides: TGTGCCAGCAGTTTATTTCGGGCTCGGTCTGAAGCTTTCTTT. It yields the protein CASSLFRARSEAFF.

This clonotype was seen repeatedly, ten times or more. The V gene is TRBV10-3, the J gene TRBJ2-5; D uncertain. V lost 2 bases to trimming and J lost 4 bases, with 11 bases between them. The germline V gene has CDR1 ENHRY and CDR2 SYGVKD. The CDR3 loop spans 14 amino acids. The CDR3 DNA reads TGTGCCATCAGTGAGATGGGGTCCGCAGAGACCCAGTACTTC. Its protein product is CAISEMGSAETQYF.

This clonotype appeared many times. The chain employs TRBV29-1 and TRBJ2-2; 8 positions agree with TRBD2. This CDR3 has 14 amino acids. The V gene's germline CDR1 is SQVTM and CDR2 ANQGSEA. Unmatched junction bases numbered 6, after V lost 7 bases and J lost 2 bases. Here the CDR3 reads CSAAGGENTGELFF. In nucleotides, the CDR3 is TGCAGCGCCGCCGGGGGGGAAAACACCGGGGAGCTGTTTTTT.

This clonotype was seen repeatedly, ten times or more. The rearrangement links TRBV13 to TRBJ1-1, with TRBD1 as a possible D gene (5 bases). This CDR3 region has 12 residues. CDR1 PRHDT and CDR2 FYEKMQ come from the germline V gene (reference sequence). The V and J ends lost 6 bases and 4 bases respectively, with 9 bases between them. CDR3 loop: CASRGGVTEAFF. The CDR3 nucleotides are TGTGCCAGCAGGGGAGGGGTCACTGAAGCTTTCTTT.

Comments on this clonotype: This could be a read error, since a much larger clone is one nucleotide away. This chain links TRBV5-3 with TRBJ2-7; no reliable D call. TRBV5-3 belongs to the ORF category, with a function that is uncertain. The length of the CDR3 is 14 residues. CDR3 sequence reads: CASSPAGYSYEQHF. CDR3 coding DNA: TGTGCCAGCAGCCCGGCTGGCTACTCCTACGAGCAGCACTTC.

As regards this clonotype: A much bigger clone sits one base away, suggesting this may be a read error. V usage is TRBV5-1 and J usage is TRBJ1-1; D call uncertain. This CDR3 has 14 amino acids. Germline V CDR1 and CDR2: SGHRS, YFSETQ. The CDR3 region has the DNA TGCGCCAGCAGCCCCCGAGAGATGAACACTAAAGCTTTCTTT. Its protein is CASSPREMNTKAFF.

This clonotype occurred a few times. The chain links TRBV11-2 to TRBJ2-1; tentatively, D is TRBD2 (6 bases). Trimming cost V 5 bases and J 6 bases, with 20 bases left between them. The CDR3 has 16 amino acids. CDR1 is SGHAT, CDR2 FQNNGV, per germline. The CDR3 protein is CASSTPLAIVGNEQFF. The CDR3, as DNA: TGTGCCAGCAGCACCCCACTAGCTATAGTGGGCAATGAGCAGTTCTTC.

This clonotype appeared once. A much larger clone is a single base away; this may be a read error. The rearrangement joins TRBV7-6 to TRBJ1-1; a weak D match, TRBD1 (5 bases). CDR3 length: 14 amino acids. Germline CDR1 is SGHVS and CDR2 is FNYEAQ. The V and J ends lost 7 bases and 3 bases respectively, with 15 bases between them. The CDR3 bases are TGTGCCAGCACCCTAGTGGGGCAGGACACTGAAGCTTTCTTT. Protein: CASTLVGQDTEAFF.

With regard to this clonotype: One junction end does not reproduce the germline sequence, and a read error may be involved. This chain uses TRBV10-3 with TRBJ2-7; 8 bases match TRBD2. The CDR3 length is 11 residues. Per germline, CDR1 ENHRY and CDR2 SYGVKD. Here the CDR3 reads CAISAGRGIPF. The CDR3 nucleotides read TGTGCCATCAGTGCCGGGAGGGGGATACCCTTC.

The J gene is TRBJ1-1, the V gene TRBV20-1; D gene unclear. Germline assignment: CDR1 DFQATT and CDR2 SNEGSKA (reference sequence). V shed 7 bases and J shed 11 bases, with 17 bases lying between them. This CDR3 has 11 residues. CDR3 nucleotides: TGCAGTGTTAGGGAAGGCGTGGTGGCTTTCTTT. Translation gives CSVREGVVAFF.

There are a few counts of this clonotype. The rearrangement uses TRBV19 and TRBJ2-6; no clear D gene. V lost 2 bases to trimming and J lost 0 bases, with 14 bases between them. CDR1 and CDR2 from the germline V gene are LNHDA and SQIVND (reference sequence). The CDR3 contains 18 residues. The CDR3 nucleotides read TGTGCCAGTAGTATACATGACGTTTGGCCCTCTGGGGCCAACGTCCTGACTTTC. Its protein product is CASSIHDVWPSGANVLTF.

This clonotype has ten or more counts. The rearrangement joins TRBV7-9 to TRBJ2-3; 11 bases are shared with TRBD2. V shed 1 base, J shed 2 bases, and the junction held 5 bases outside the gene matches. CDR1 and CDR2 from the germline V gene are SEHNR and FQNEAQ (reference sequence). This CDR3 has 17 residues. The CDR3 is CASSLELAGAHTDTQYF. CDR3 DNA sequence: TGTGCCAGCAGCTTAGAACTAGCGGGGGCCCACACAGATACGCAGTATTTT.